This passage covers 28 T cell receptor beta chains from one sample sequenced in a study of Graves' ophthalmopathy and Graves' hyperthyroidism. The TCR beta CDR3 regions underwent amplification from RNA transcripts. First-round RT-PCR relied on HTBI primers, and a second-round multiplex PCR came next. TCRdb ran MiXCR on the multiplex PCR reads and lists one entry per CDR3 protein. The sample contains 580,000 or so distinct CDR3 sequences, 35% to 45% of which appear only once. Sequences were obtained from peripheral blood or thyroid tissue (not recorded which). The receptors come from an adult man with Graves' hyperthyroidism.

The CDR3 coding sequence is TGTGCCAGCAGCCCATGGACTAGCAGGTCCCAAGAGACCCAGTACTTC. Protein sequence: CASSPWTSRSQETQYF. The chain employs TRBV7-8 and TRBJ2-5; 8 positions match TRBD2. This CDR3 has 16 amino acids. Germline loops: CDR1 SGHVS, CDR2 FQNEAQ. With 5 bases clipped from V and 1 base from J, the junction kept 9 bases outside the gene matches.

The sample holds one count of this clonotype. The V and J genes are TRBV2 and TRBJ2-3, with 8 bases aligning to TRBD1. This CDR3 contains 15 residues. Germline CDR1 is SNHLY and CDR2 is FYNNEI. V shed 5 bases, J shed 6 bases, and the junction held 10 bases outside the gene matches. In DNA, the CDR3 is TGTGCCAGCAGTTTATGGACAGGGTTTCCGGATACGCAGTATTTT. Protein product: CASSLWTGFPDTQYF.

This clonotype was seen repeatedly, ten times or more. This chain uses TRBV7-9 with TRBJ1-4, with 8 bases that match TRBD1. In germline, CDR1 is SEHNR, CDR2 FQNEAQ (reference sequence). After removal of 3 bases from V and 2 bases from J, the junction contained 5 bases not matched to a gene. CDR3 length: 16 residues. Here the CDR3 DNA reads TGTGCCAGCAGCTTCGGACAGGGCATTACTAATGAAAAACTGTTTTTT. This codes for CASSFGQGITNEKLFF.

Concerning this clonotype itself: Given a much more abundant clone one base away, this may be a read error. V is TRBV7-9 and J is TRBJ2-7; D is possibly TRBD1 or TRBD2 (5 bases each). Germline V gene data show CDR1 as SEHNR and CDR2 as FQNEAQ (reference sequence). The CDR3 spans 15 residues. V lost 5 bases to trimming and J lost 1 base, with 15 bases between them. The CDR3 DNA reads TGTGCCAGCAGCGTCGGGGCAGGGTTATCCTACGAGCAGTACTTC. The encoded protein is CASSVGAGLSYEQYF.

The gene calls are TRBV20-1 and TRBJ2-7; the D call may be TRBD1 or TRBD2 (6 bases each). CDR3 size: 12 residues. The ends were cut back, 0 bases at V and 9 bases at J, with 12 bases in the middle. Germline V lookup: CDR1 DFQATT, CDR2 SNEGSKA (reference sequence). CDR3 sequence reads: CSARDGGGGQYF. CDR3 nucleotide sequence: TGCAGTGCTAGAGATGGAGGGGGTGGGCAGTACTTC.

Many counts were recorded for this clonotype. The genes are TRBV2 and TRBJ1-2; D not certain. CDR3 length: 12 residues. The V end was cut by 2 bases, the J end by 8 bases, with 9 bases between. Germline assignment: CDR1 SNHLY and CDR2 FYNNEI. This chain's CDR3 is CASSELGGGYTF. The CDR3 region has the DNA TGTGCCAGCAGTGAATTGGGCGGCGGCTACACCTTC.

The chain uses TRBV6-1 and TRBJ1-2; 7 nucleotides align to TRBD1. Germline V gene lookup returns CDR1 MNHNS and CDR2 SASEGT. Unmatched junction bases numbered 5, after V lost 2 bases and J lost 5 bases. There are 14 residues in the CDR3. The CDR3 DNA follows: TGTGCCAGCAGTGAATTAGGGGGCGCTTATGGCTACACCTTC. It yields the protein CASSELGGAYGYTF.

This chain uses TRBV5-1 with TRBJ2-5; D assignment may be TRBD1 or TRBD2 (5 bases each). This CDR3 is 15 amino acids long. V was trimmed by 0 bases and J by 1 base, leaving 10 bases between them. The germline V gene encodes CDR1 SGHRS and CDR2 YFSETQ. Here the CDR3 reads CASSLGEGSQETQYF. The CDR3 bases are TGCGCCAGCAGCTTGGGTGAGGGGTCCCAAGAGACCCAGTACTTC.

The table lists this clonotype with many counts. The chain joins TRBV29-1 to TRBJ1-1, with a possible D match to TRBD1 (5 bases). The CDR3 has 13 residues. V dropped 3 bases and J dropped 2 bases, with 10 bases sitting between them. Germline V gives CDR1 SQVTM, CDR2 ANQGSEA. The CDR3 reads CSVEGRDNTEAFF. For the CDR3, the DNA is TGCAGCGTTGAGGGCAGGGATAACACTGAAGCTTTCTTT.

The J gene is TRBJ1-4, the V gene TRBV7-9; a weak D match, TRBD1 (6 bases). Trimming took 4 bases from V and 3 from J, leaving 15 bases between them. The CDR3 loop spans 16 amino acids. Germline V gene lookup returns CDR1 SEHNR and CDR2 FQNEAQ (reference sequence). CDR3 region: CASSSWTQGSNEKLFF. CDR3 bases: TGTGCCAGCAGCTCCTGGACACAGGGCTCTAATGAAAAACTGTTTTTT.

The V and J genes are TRBV7-4 and TRBJ2-3, with TRBD2 matching 10 bases. With V trimmed by 4 bases and J by 2 bases, 6 bases remained unmatched. In germline, CDR1 is SGHVT, CDR2 SQSDAQ. The CDR3 is made up of 16 amino acids. DNA of the CDR3: TGTGCCAGCAGCTCCCGGACTAGCGGAACCACAGATACGCAGTATTTT. Protein: CASSSRTSGTTDTQYF. The variable domain in full, completed from reference TRBV7-4 and TRBJ2-3, reads GAGVSQSPRYKVAKRGRDVALRCDSISGHVTLYWYRQTLGQGSEVLTYSQSDAQRDKSGRPSGRFSAERPERSVSTLKIQRTEQGDSAVYLCASSSRTSGTTDTQYFGPGTRLTVL.

J is TRBJ2-2 and V is TRBV7-2; possibly TRBD1 or TRBD2 for D (5 bases each). V was trimmed by 3 bases and J by 0 bases, leaving 14 bases between them. Germline CDR1 reads SGHTA; CDR2 reads FQGNSA. The CDR3 is 17 residues long. CDR3 nucleotides: TGTGCCAGCAGCTTGGGGGAGCACCCGGCGAACACCGGGGAGCTGTTTTTT. Translation: CASSLGEHPANTGELFF.

In its sample, this clonotype was seen many times. The rearrangement uses TRBV29-1 and TRBJ1-1, with 8 bases identical to TRBD1. V shed 4 bases and J 6 bases; nucleotides not matched to a gene: 10. Per the germline V gene, CDR1 is SQVTM and CDR2 is ANQGSEA. CDR3 size: 14 residues. CDR3 residues: CSVAPAGGLPEAFF. The CDR3 DNA sequence: TGCAGCGTTGCACCGGCAGGGGGCTTGCCTGAAGCTTTCTTT.

V gene TRBV20-1 combines with J gene TRBJ1-5; D not certain. Trimming removed 4 bases at V and 11 bases at J, with 21 bases between. The CDR3 has 14 amino acids. CDR1 DFQATT and CDR2 SNEGSKA come from the germline V gene (reference sequence). CDR3 coding DNA: TGCAGTGCTAAGACTAGCGGGAGATGGCAGACCCAGCATTTT. Its translation is CSAKTSGRWQTQHF.

A single count supports this clonotype. A junction boundary mismatches the germline segment, possibly from a read error. The chain uses TRBV5-5 and TRBJ1-1; 8 bases line up with TRBD1. This CDR3 spans 11 amino acids. Germline CDR1 is SGHKS and CDR2 is YYEKEE (reference sequence). The CDR3 DNA is TGTGCCAGCAGCCTGGACAGGGAGGCGAACTTT. It is translated as CASSLDREANF.

This rearrangement joins TRBV24-1 to TRBJ2-5, with TRBD1 matching 7 bases. V lost 2 bases, J lost 3 bases, and 5 bases stayed unmatched. The CDR3 spans 15 residues. Germline loops: CDR1 KGHDR, CDR2 SFDVKD. DNA for the CDR3: TGTGCCACCAGTGATTCCCGACAGGGAAAAGAGACCCAGTACTTC. This gives the protein CATSDSRQGKETQYF.

CDR3 loop: CASSTPGETQYF. CDR3 nucleotide sequence: TGTGCCAGTAGTACCCCAGGAGAGACCCAGTACTTC. V gene TRBV19 combines with J gene TRBJ2-5, with D hard to call. The CDR3 covers 12 residues. Trimming removed 4 bases from V and 4 bases from J, with 7 bases in between. Germline V gene lookup returns CDR1 LNHDA and CDR2 SQIVND (reference sequence).

With respect to this clonotype: This may stem from a read error, because a much larger clone lies one nucleotide away. V usage is TRBV5-4 and J usage is TRBJ2-5, with 7 bases aligning to TRBD2. CDR3 length: 16 amino acids. Germline trimming cut 2 bases from V and 5 bases from J; bases unmatched to any gene: 12. Germline V CDR1 and CDR2: SGHNT, YYREEE (reference sequence). The CDR3 nucleotides read TGTGCCAGCAGCTTACCGGGACTAACGGCAAGGGAGACCCAGTACTTC. This codes for CASSLPGLTARETQYF.

The genes are TRBV20-1 and TRBJ1-2; 10 bases are shared with TRBD1. The V gene's germline CDR1 is DFQATT and CDR2 SNEGSKA (reference sequence). The CDR3 is 14 residues long. V was pared by 0 bases and J by 12 bases, with 10 bases of the junction left unmatched. CDR3 amino acids: CSARDWDRGSGNTF. The DNA for the CDR3 is TGCAGTGCTAGAGATTGGGACAGGGGATCTGGAAACACCTTC.

This clonotype was seen more than once but under ten times. The rearrangement joins TRBV19 to TRBJ1-1; D is unclear. The CDR3 contains 15 residues. Germline CDR1 is LNHDA and CDR2 is SQIVND (reference sequence). With 1 base removed from V and 1 base from J, the gap between germline ends came to 10 bases. The CDR3 here is CASSIGGWGNTEAFF. DNA for the CDR3: TGTGCCAGTAGTATAGGCGGGTGGGGGAACACTGAAGCTTTCTTT.

The chain employs TRBV11-3 and TRBJ1-4; D ambiguous. The ends were cut back, 4 bases at V and 6 bases at J, with 9 bases in the middle. The germline V gene encodes CDR1 SGHNT and CDR2 YENEEA. This CDR3 has 13 residues. CDR3 nucleotides: TGTGCCAGCAGCTCTTCGACGCATGAAAAACTGTTTTTT. The encoded protein is CASSSSTHEKLFF. Supplemented by reference TRBV11-3 and TRBJ1-4, the full variable domain reads EAGVVQSPRYKIIEKKQPVAFWCNPISGHNTLYWYLQNLGQGPELLIRYENEEAVDDSQLPKDRFSAERLKGVDSTLKIQPAELGDSAVYLCASSSSTHEKLFFGSGTQLSVL.

In this sample, this clonotype turned up many times. The rearrangement joins TRBV12-5 to TRBJ1-2; D ambiguous. Germline V gene data show CDR1 as LGHNT and CDR2 as FRNRAP. This CDR3 region has 12 residues. With 6 bases removed from V and 3 bases from J, the gap between germline ends came to 8 bases. The CDR3 sequence is CASGSRDYGYTF. In nucleotides, the CDR3 is TGTGCTAGTGGATCTAGGGACTATGGCTACACCTTC.

This clonotype showed up many times. The chain recombines TRBV2 with TRBJ1-4; 7 bases fit TRBD1. Germline assignment: CDR1 SNHLY and CDR2 FYNNEI. There are 14 residues in the CDR3. J gave up 8 bases and V 8 bases, and 11 bases lay outside the gene matches. The CDR3 loop reads CASGPGTVDEKLFF. The CDR3 DNA reads as TGTGCCAGCGGACCCGGGACAGTTGACGAAAAACTGTTTTTT.

This chain connects TRBV10-3 to TRBJ2-7, with TRBD1 matching 7 bases. This CDR3 comprises 14 residues. Trimming cost V 0 bases and J 6 bases; bases outside gene matches: 5. The germline V gene encodes CDR1 ENHRY and CDR2 SYGVKD. The CDR3 region is CAISESSTGREQYF. CDR3 sequence (DNA): TGTGCCATCAGTGAGTCCTCGACAGGGCGCGAGCAGTACTTC.

Comments on this clonotype: Since a much larger clone is just one base distant, this may be a read error. J is TRBJ1-2 and V is TRBV12-3 or TRBV12-4, with no clear D. The CDR3 loop spans 15 amino acids. The CDR3 reads CAGSPDLDGDYGYTF. CDR3 sequence (DNA): TGTGCCGGCAGCCCTGACCTCGACGGTGACTATGGCTACACCTTC.

Only one count was recorded for this clonotype. The CDR3 sequence: CASSARGGATNQPQHF. CDR3 sequence (DNA): TGTGCCAGCAGTGCTAGAGGGGGAGCGACCAATCAGCCCCAGCATTTT. This chain uses TRBV2 with TRBJ1-5, with D possibly being TRBD1 (6 bases). The ends were cut back, 4 bases at V and 3 bases at J, with 16 bases in the middle. CDR1 and CDR2 from the germline V gene are SNHLY and FYNNEI. The CDR3 extends over 16 amino acids.

The sample holds one count of this clonotype. One junction end disagrees with the germline gene, perhaps due to a read error. The chain employs TRBV7-3 and TRBJ1-1, with unresolved D. Germline V CDR1 and CDR2: SGHTA, FQGTGA. The CDR3 contains 17 residues. The CDR3 spells CASSQPGVVGVNTEAFF. CDR3 DNA: TGCGCCAGCAGCCAACCCGGGGTAGTCGGGGTGAACACTGAAGCTTTCTTT.

There are many counts of this clonotype. This CDR3 reads CASSRTGDENTEAFF. Here the CDR3 DNA reads TGTGCCAGCAGCCGGACAGGGGACGAGAACACTGAAGCTTTCTTT. The chain joins TRBV5-6 to TRBJ1-1; the match to TRBD1 covers 9 bases. Germline V gives CDR1 SGHDT, CDR2 YYEEEE. The ends lost 4 bases at V and 1 base at J; junction bases unmatched: 5. The CDR3 contains 15 residues.